This T cell receptor beta chain was found in a study of T-cell memory formation after mild COVID-19. Study details: There were largely donor-specific TCR clusters. Study results and limitations: Clones contracting across day 15 to 85 had a balanced CD4/CD8 profile; later expanding clones leaned CD4+.

The V gene's germline CDR1 is LNHDA and CDR2 SQIVND (reference sequence). This CDR3 is 13 amino acids long. Trimming took off 6 bases at V and 2 bases at J, with 8 bases between the two ends. On this clonotype itself: Its specificity is not known.

The 5'RACE method, run with constant-segment primers, produced TCR alpha and TCR beta cDNA libraries (carrying sample barcodes and UMIs). Each CDR3 protein is one row after TCRdb ran MiXCR on the 5' RACE reads. The top ten hold around 12% of the sample, which has roughly 620,000 distinct CDR3 sequences, roughly 17% seen once. Sequenced: PBMCs or a T cell subset sorted from them (not recorded which). The rearrangement links TRBV19 to TRBJ1-3; unclear D gene. The sequence was collected from an adult woman who had mild COVID-19 (a few samples of this study predate the infection). Cell type and time point are not known. The CDR3 bases are TGTGCCAGTAGCAAGAACGCTGGAAACACCATATATTTT. Its translation is CASSKNAGNTIYF.